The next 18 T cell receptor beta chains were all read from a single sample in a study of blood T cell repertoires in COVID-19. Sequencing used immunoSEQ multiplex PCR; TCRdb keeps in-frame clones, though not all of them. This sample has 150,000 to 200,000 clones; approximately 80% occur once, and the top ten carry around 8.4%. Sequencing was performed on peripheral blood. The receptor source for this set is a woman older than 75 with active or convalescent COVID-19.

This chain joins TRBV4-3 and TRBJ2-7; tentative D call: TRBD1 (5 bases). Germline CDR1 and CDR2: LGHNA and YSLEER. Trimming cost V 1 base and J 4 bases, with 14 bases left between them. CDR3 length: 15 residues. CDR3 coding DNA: TGCGCCAGCAGCCAAGCGGAGCAGGGCAATTACGAGCAGTACTTC. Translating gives CASSQAEQGNYEQYF.

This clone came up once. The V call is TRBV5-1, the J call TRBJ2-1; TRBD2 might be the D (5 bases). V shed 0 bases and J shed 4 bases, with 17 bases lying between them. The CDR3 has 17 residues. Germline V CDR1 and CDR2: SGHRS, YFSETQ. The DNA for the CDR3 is TGCGCCAGCAGCTTGGCGCGACTGAGGGTCTCGTACAATGAGCAGTTCTTC. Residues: CASSLARLRVSYNEQFF.

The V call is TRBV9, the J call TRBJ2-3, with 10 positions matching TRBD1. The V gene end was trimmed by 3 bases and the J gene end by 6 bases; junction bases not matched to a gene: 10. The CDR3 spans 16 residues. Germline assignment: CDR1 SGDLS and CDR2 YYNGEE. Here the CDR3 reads CASSGAGTGAFDTQYF. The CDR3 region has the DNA TGTGCCAGCAGCGGGGCCGGGACAGGGGCTTTCGATACGCAGTATTTT.

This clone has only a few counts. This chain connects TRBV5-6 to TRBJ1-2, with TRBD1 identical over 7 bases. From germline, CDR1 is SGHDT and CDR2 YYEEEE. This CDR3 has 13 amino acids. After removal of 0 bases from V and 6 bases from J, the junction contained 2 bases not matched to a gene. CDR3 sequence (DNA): TGTGCCAGCAGCTTGGGAGGGGGCCATGGCTACACCTTC. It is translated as CASSLGGGHGYTF.

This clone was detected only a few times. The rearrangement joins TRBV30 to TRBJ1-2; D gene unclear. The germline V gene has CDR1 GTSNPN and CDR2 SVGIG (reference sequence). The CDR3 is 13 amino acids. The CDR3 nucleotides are TGTGCATCGATACCAGACCACAGCTATGGCTACACCTTC. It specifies CASIPDHSYGYTF.

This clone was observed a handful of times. The CDR3, as DNA: TGCGCCAGCAGCCTGACGACAGCCAACACTGAAGCTTTCTTT. It translates to CASSLTTANTEAFF. This chain links TRBV5-1 with TRBJ1-1; tentative D call: TRBD1 (5 bases). The CDR3 contains 14 residues. Looked up from germline, CDR1 is SGHRS and CDR2 is YFSETQ. Trimming stripped 4 bases from V and 2 bases from J, with 12 bases between.

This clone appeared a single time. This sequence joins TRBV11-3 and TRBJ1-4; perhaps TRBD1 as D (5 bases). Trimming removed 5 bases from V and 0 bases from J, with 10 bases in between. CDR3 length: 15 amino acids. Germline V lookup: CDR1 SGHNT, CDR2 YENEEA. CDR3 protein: CASSADSATNEKLFF. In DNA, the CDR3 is TGTGCCAGCAGCGCCGACAGCGCAACTAATGAAAAACTGTTTTTT.

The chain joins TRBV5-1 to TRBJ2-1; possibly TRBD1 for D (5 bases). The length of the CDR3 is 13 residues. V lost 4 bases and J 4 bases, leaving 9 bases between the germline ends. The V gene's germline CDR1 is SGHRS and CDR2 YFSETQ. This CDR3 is CASSLTDYNEQFF. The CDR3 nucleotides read TGCGCCAGCAGCCTGACAGATTACAATGAGCAGTTCTTC.

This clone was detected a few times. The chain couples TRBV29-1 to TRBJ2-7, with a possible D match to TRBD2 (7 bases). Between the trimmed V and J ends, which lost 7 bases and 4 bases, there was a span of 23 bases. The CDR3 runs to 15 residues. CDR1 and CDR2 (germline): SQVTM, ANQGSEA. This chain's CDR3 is CSATVRGGSLYEQYF. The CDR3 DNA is TGCAGCGCTACAGTTAGGGGGGGTTCGCTTTACGAGCAGTACTTC.

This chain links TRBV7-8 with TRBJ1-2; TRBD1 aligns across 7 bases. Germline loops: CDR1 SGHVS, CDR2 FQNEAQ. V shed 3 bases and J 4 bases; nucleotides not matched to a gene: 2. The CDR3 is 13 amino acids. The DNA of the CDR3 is TGTGCCAGCAGCTTCCGGGACAGCTATGGCTACACCTTC. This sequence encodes CASSFRDSYGYTF.

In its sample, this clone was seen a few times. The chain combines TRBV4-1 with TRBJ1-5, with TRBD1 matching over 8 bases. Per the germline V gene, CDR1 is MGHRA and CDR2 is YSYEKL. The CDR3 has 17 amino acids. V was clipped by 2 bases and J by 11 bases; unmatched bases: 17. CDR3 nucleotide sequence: TGCGCCAGCAGCCAAAAGACGGGACAGGCCCAATTGGTAGCCCAGCATTTT. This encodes CASSQKTGQAQLVAQHF.

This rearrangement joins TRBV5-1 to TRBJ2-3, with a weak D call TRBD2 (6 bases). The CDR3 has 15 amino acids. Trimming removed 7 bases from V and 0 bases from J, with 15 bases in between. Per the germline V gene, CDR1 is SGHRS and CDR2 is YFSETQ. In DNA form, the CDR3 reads TGCGCCAGCCGTCCGGCGGGGCCTAGCACAGATACGCAGTATTTT. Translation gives CASRPAGPSTDTQYF.

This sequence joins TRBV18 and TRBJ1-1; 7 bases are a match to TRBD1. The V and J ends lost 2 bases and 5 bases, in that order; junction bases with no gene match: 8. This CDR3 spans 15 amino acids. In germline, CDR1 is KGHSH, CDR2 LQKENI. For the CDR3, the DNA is TGTGCCAGCTCACCAATCACAGGGGCCGGGACTGAAGCTTTCTTT. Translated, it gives CASSPITGAGTEAFF.

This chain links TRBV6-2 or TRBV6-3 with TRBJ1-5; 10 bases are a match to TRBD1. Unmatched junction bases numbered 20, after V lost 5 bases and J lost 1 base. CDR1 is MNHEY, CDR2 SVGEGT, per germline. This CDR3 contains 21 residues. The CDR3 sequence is CASSHISRPGTGAFSNQPQHF. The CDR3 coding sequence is TGTGCCAGCAGTCACATTAGCCGCCCCGGGACAGGGGCGTTCAGCAATCAGCCCCAGCATTTT.

CDR3 coding DNA: TGTGCTAGTGGTTTGGTACTCAGGGTCGGTCGCTCTAACTATGGCTACACCTTC. Amino acid sequence: CASGLVLRVGRSNYGYTF. V usage is TRBV12-5 and J usage is TRBJ1-2; D is perhaps TRBD1 (5 bases). The CDR3 covers 18 residues. The germline V gene encodes CDR1 LGHNT and CDR2 FRNRAP. Trimming removed 0 bases from V and 0 bases from J, with 17 bases in between.

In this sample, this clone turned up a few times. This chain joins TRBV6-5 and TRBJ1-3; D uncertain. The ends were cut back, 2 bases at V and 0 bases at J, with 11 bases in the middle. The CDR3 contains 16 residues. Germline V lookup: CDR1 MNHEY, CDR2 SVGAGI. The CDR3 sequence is CASSYEDFGSGNTIYF. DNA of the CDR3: TGTGCCAGCAGTTACGAGGATTTCGGCTCTGGAAACACCATATATTTT.

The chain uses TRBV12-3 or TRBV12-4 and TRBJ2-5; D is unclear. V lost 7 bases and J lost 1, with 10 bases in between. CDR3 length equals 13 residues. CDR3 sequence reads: CASTLASQETQYF. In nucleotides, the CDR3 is TGTGCCAGCACCTTAGCCAGCCAAGAGACCCAGTACTTC.

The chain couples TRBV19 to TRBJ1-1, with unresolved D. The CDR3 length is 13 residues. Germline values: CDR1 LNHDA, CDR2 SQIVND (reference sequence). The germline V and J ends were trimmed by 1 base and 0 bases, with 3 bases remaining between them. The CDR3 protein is CASSIGVNTEAFF. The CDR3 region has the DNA TGTGCCAGTAGTATAGGAGTGAACACTGAAGCTTTCTTT.